This T cell receptor (beta chain) was recovered during a study of T cells in Graves' hyperthyroidism and ophthalmopathy. The study's findings and limits: The majority of expanded thyroid clonotypes above 0.001 also appeared in blood.

Amplified regions were TCR beta CDR3 sequences from RNA transcripts. A first-round RT-PCR of the TCR CDR3 used the HTBI primer set. TCRdb redid the calling of the multiplex PCR reads with MiXCR, one entry per CDR3 protein. The table has approximately 600,000 distinct CDR3 sequences, around 20% seen once. About this clonotype itself: The antigen is unknown.

The V gene end was trimmed by 3 bases and the J gene end by 7 bases; junction bases not matched to a gene: 6. Germline V gene data show CDR1 as SGDLS and CDR2 as YYNGEE. This CDR3 has 14 residues. This receptor was identified in a man aged 30 to 39 with Graves' ophthalmopathy. The chain uses TRBV9 and TRBJ2-1, with 8 bases that match TRBD1. The sequencing input was blood. This chain's CDR3 is CASSGDRGENEQFF. The CDR3 DNA is TGTGCCAGCAGCGGAGACAGGGGAGAGAATGAGCAGTTCTTC.